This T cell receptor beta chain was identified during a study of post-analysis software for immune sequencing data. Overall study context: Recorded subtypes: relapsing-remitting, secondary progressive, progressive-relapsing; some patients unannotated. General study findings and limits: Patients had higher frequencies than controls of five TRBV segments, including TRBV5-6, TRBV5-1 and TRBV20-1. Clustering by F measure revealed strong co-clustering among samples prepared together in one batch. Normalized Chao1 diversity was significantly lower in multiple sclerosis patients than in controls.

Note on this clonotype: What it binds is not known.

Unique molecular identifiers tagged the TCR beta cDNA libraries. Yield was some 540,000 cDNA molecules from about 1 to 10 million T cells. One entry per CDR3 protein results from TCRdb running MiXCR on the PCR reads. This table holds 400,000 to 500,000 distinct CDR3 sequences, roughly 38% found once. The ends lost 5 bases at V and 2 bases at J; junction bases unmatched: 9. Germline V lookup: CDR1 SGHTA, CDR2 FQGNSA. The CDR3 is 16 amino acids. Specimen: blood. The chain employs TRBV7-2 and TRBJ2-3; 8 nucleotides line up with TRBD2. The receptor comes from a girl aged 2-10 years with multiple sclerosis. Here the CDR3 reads CASSVQGGRITDTQYF. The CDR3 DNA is TGTGCCAGCAGCGTGCAGGGCGGGAGGATCACAGATACGCAGTATTTT. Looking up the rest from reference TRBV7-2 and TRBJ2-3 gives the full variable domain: GAGVSQSPSNKVTEKGKDVELRCDPISGHTALYWYRQSLGQGLEFLIYFQGNSAPDKSGLPSDRFSAERTGGSVSTLTIQRTQQEDSAVYLCASSVQGGRITDTQYFGPGTRLTVL.